This T cell receptor (beta chain) was captured by sequencing in a study of shared clonotypes between healthy human individuals. Study-level results: Estimated richness was generally greater in naive than memory subsets. Several donors shared around 5.2% of their naive CD4 clonotypes. Shared clonotypes across all four donors exceeded non-shared ones in generation probability.

As for this clone: Its antigen is unidentified.

Into CD45RA+ naive and CD45RA-negative memory subsets, the CD4+ cells were split. TCRdb's table, derived via immunoSEQ multiplex PCR, lists solely in-frame clones and lacks some. Of under 2.5 million clones listed, less than 95% were seen once; the top ten hold around 0.4%. Germline CDR1 and CDR2: SGDLS and YYNGEE. The trim removed 0 bases at V and 9 bases at J, leaving 8 bases unmatched. This CDR3 spans 16 amino acids. The rearrangement joins TRBV9 to TRBJ2-1, with 11 bases identical to TRBD2. This sequence was found in a man younger than 35 in good health. Some clones in this sample may be carry-over from other donors' samples. What was sequenced was naive CD4+ T cells from PBMCs. Sample subset: CD45RA+ positively selected. As DNA, the CDR3 is TGTGCCAGCAGCGTAGATCCTAGCGGGAGGACGGGTGAGCAGTTCTTC. Translating gives CASSVDPSGRTGEQFF.